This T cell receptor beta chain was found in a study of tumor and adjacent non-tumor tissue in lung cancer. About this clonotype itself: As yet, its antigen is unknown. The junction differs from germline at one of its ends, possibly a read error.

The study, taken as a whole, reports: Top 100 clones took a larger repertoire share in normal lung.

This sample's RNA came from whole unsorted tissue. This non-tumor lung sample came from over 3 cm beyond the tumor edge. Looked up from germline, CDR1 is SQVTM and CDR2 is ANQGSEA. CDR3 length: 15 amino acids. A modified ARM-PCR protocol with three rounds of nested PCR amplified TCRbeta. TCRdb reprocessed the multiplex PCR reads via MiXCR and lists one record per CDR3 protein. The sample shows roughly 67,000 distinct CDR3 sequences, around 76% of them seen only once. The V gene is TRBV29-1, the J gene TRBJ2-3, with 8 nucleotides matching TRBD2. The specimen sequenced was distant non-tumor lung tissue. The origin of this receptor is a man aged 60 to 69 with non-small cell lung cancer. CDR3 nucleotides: TGCAGCGTTGTCCCATTAGCGGGGAGCAAAGATACGCAGTATTTT. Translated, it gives CSVVPLAGSKDTQYF.